This passage covers 31 T cell receptor beta chains from one sample sequenced in a study of low-dose radiotherapy and immunotherapy resistance in tumors. Covering alpha and beta chains, TRAV- and TRBV-specific primers were used for the first-strand cDNA. TCR amplification involved 20 PCR cycles with a constant-region primer and V-primer adapter. MiXCR, applied by TCRdb to the reads, yields one record per CDR3 protein. Altogether around 100,000 distinct CDR3 sequences are present, around 20% being singletons, with the ten largest covering roughly 13%. As to time point: after trial treatment. Noted treatment: LDRT plus nivolumab, ipilimumab, low-dose cyclophosphamide and aspirin (RACIN trial). The sample was PBMCs, taken after low-dose radiotherapy plus immunotherapy. Receptors were obtained from a female donor with ovarian cancer.

This clonotype was detected many times. This chain joins TRBV19 and TRBJ2-1; 10 bases map to TRBD1. Germline assignment: CDR1 LNHDA and CDR2 SQIVND (reference sequence). The length of the CDR3 is 15 residues. With V trimmed by 5 bases and J by 3 bases, 4 bases remained unmatched. CDR3 coding DNA: TGTGCCAGTAGTGGAGGACAGGGGGGCTACAATGAGCAGTTCTTC. Protein product: CASSGGQGGYNEQFF.

This clonotype was detected many times. The chain combines TRBV28 with TRBJ2-7, with D maybe TRBD1 (6 bases). The CDR3 is made up of 12 amino acids. Germline CDR1 is MDHEN and CDR2 is SYDVKM. Trimming left V 8 bases short and J 6 bases short, with 14 bases between. CDR3 in amino acids: CASGRGIGEQYF. CDR3 nucleotides: TGTGCCAGCGGCAGGGGTATTGGCGAGCAGTACTTC.

Many counts were recorded for this clonotype. The rearrangement joins TRBV5-6 to TRBJ2-7; 12 nucleotides line up with TRBD1. J lost 7 bases, V lost 1 base, and 9 bases had no gene match. The CDR3 is 16 amino acids. Germline loops: CDR1 SGHDT, CDR2 YYEEEE. The CDR3: CASSLPPGTGGGEQYF. CDR3 bases: TGTGCCAGCAGCTTGCCCCCCGGGACAGGGGGCGGAGAGCAGTACTTC.

At least ten counts were recorded for this clonotype. The chain carries TRBV4-3 and TRBJ1-4, with TRBD1 as a possible D gene (5 bases). CDR3 size: 15 residues. V was pared by 4 bases and J by 5 bases, with 14 bases between. Germline V gene lookup returns CDR1 LGHNA and CDR2 YSLEER. The CDR3 loop reads CASSLNGGRNEKLFF. The CDR3 DNA reads as TGCGCCAGCAGCCTTAACGGGGGACGGAATGAAAAACTGTTTTTT.

The sample holds many counts of this clonotype. This rearrangement joins TRBV6-2 or TRBV6-3 to TRBJ2-7, with D possibly matching TRBD2 (7 bases). CDR3 length equals 15 residues. In germline, CDR1 is MNHEY, CDR2 SVGEGT. The V gene lost 7 bases and the J gene lost 2 bases, with 18 bases spanning the gap. CDR3 in DNA: TGTGCCAGCAACCAACGGGGGGCCCCCCCCTACGAGCAGTACTTC. Its protein product is CASNQRGAPPYEQYF.

Notes on this clonotype: A read error is the likely source, as a far larger clone sits one nucleotide away. This chain connects TRBV5-5 to TRBJ1-1; D gene unclear. V lost 7 bases, J lost 3 bases, and 28 bases lay in between. The V gene's germline CDR1 is SGHKS and CDR2 YYEKEE (reference sequence). The length of the CDR3 is 18 residues. The CDR3 coding sequence is TGTGCCAGCTCAGCTTCGGTTAGTGACGGGGAGGTAGACACTGAAGCTTTCTTT. Protein: CASSASVSDGEVDTEAFF.

At least ten counts were recorded for this clonotype. The gene calls are TRBV12-3 or TRBV12-4 and TRBJ2-5, with 10 positions matching TRBD2. J lost 1 base, V lost 5 bases, and 7 bases had no gene match. This CDR3 is built from 16 residues. The CDR3 reads CASSRRTSGFQETQYF. The CDR3 bases are TGTGCCAGCAGTCGCAGGACTAGCGGCTTCCAAGAGACCCAGTACTTC.

This clonotype was observed at least ten times. The chain uses TRBV10-3 and TRBJ1-1; D remains ambiguous. Germline V gene lookup returns CDR1 ENHRY and CDR2 SYGVKD. V dropped 2 bases and J dropped 6 bases, with 13 bases sitting between them. The CDR3 totals 14 residues. The CDR3 DNA is TGTGCCATCAGTGAGACCGCTCTCGGGGCTGAAGCTTTCTTT. Its translation: CAISETALGAEAFF.

This chain joins TRBV6-2 or TRBV6-3 and TRBJ1-4; no definite D call. This CDR3 has 13 residues. The V gene's germline CDR1 is MNHEY and CDR2 SVGEGT. The ends were cut back, 5 bases at V and 8 bases at J, with 12 bases in the middle. The CDR3 DNA reads TGTGCCAGCAGTGATGGTCCGAGAGAAAAACTGTTTTTT. Translation gives CASSDGPREKLFF.

This clonotype was recorded once. CDR3 loop: CASSLDGGNTIYF. CDR3 nucleotide sequence: TGTGCCAGCAGCTTAGACGGTGGAAACACCATATATTTT. V usage is TRBV7-9 and J usage is TRBJ1-3; D not certain. Deletions cut 1 base from V and 3 bases from J, with 4 bases between. The CDR3 is 13 amino acids. Germline V gene lookup returns CDR1 SEHNR and CDR2 FQNEAQ (reference sequence).

This clonotype was seen repeatedly, ten times or more. The V call is TRBV29-1, the J call TRBJ2-1, with 13 nucleotides matching TRBD2. Trimming removed 8 bases from V and 12 bases from J; junction bases left unmatched: 16. This CDR3 contains 15 residues. The germline gives CDR1 SQVTM, CDR2 ANQGSEA. The CDR3, as DNA: TGCAGCCTCCGACTAGCGGGGGGTTCCGTGGGGGGGCAGTTCTTC. Its translation: CSLRLAGGSVGGQFF.

The gene calls are TRBV4-1 and TRBJ1-4; maybe TRBD1 (5 bases). V gave up 1 base and J gave up 8 bases, with 8 bases separating them. This CDR3 is built from 13 residues. The V gene's germline CDR1 is MGHRA and CDR2 YSYEKL. CDR3 DNA sequence: TGCGCCAGCAGCCAAGTTACAGGCGAAAAACTGTTTTTT. Its translation: CASSQVTGEKLFF.

CDR3 loop: CASSDGGARETQYF. The CDR3, as DNA: TGTGCCAGCAGCGACGGGGGGGCTCGAGAGACCCAGTACTTC. The rearrangement joins TRBV9 to TRBJ2-5, with 8 bases that match TRBD2. Germline loops: CDR1 SGDLS, CDR2 YYNGEE. The CDR3 has 14 residues. Trimming cost V 3 bases and J 4 bases; bases outside gene matches: 5. The whole variable domain, filled in from reference TRBV9 and TRBJ2-5, reads DSGVTQTPKHLITATGQRVTLRCSPRSGDLSVYWYQQSLDQGLQFLIQYYNGEERAKGNILERFSAQQFPDLHSELNLSSLELGDSALYFCASSDGGARETQYFGPGTRLLVL.

This clonotype came up many times. V and J are TRBV5-1 and TRBJ2-7, with TRBD1 matching over 11 bases. The CDR3 loop spans 15 amino acids. Germline assignment: CDR1 SGHRS and CDR2 YFSETQ. Trimming took 7 bases from V and 6 from J; bases not matched to a gene: 12. CDR3 nucleotide sequence: TGCGCCAGCTCCGTAGGAGGACAGGGGGCTGGCGAGCAGTACTTC. Protein sequence: CASSVGGQGAGEQYF. Together with reference TRBV5-1 and TRBJ2-7, the CDR3 gives the full variable domain: KAGVTQTPRYLIKTRGQQVTLSCSPISGHRSVSWYQQTPGQGLQFLFEYFSETQRNKGNFPGRFSGRQFSNSRSEMNVSTLELGDSALYLCASSVGGQGAGEQYFGPGTRLTVT.

This clonotype showed up just a few times. V gene TRBV25-1 combines with J gene TRBJ2-5, with TRBD1 matching over 8 bases. V was clipped by 6 bases and J by 5 bases; unmatched bases: 5. CDR1 is MGHDK, CDR2 SYGVNS, per germline. There are 13 residues in the CDR3. The CDR3 here is CASSRQGMETQYF. Here the CDR3 DNA reads TGTGCCAGCAGCCGACAGGGGATGGAGACCCAGTACTTC.

The V and J genes are TRBV5-8 and TRBJ2-3; 13 bases are a match to TRBD2. This CDR3 region has 16 residues. Trimming removed 4 bases from V and 7 bases from J; junction bases left unmatched: 9. Per germline, CDR1 SGHTS and CDR2 YDEGEE. Here the CDR3 reads CASSRGLAGMANTQYF. Written as DNA, the CDR3 is TGTGCCAGCAGCAGGGGACTAGCGGGAATGGCAAATACGCAGTATTTT.

This chain uses TRBV29-1 with TRBJ2-7; 7 nucleotides align to TRBD2. The CDR3 has 14 amino acids. Germline V lookup: CDR1 SQVTM, CDR2 ANQGSEA. After removal of 7 bases from V and 2 bases from J, the junction contained 11 bases not matched to a gene. The CDR3 reads CSARTGEGPYEQYF. The CDR3 DNA follows: TGCAGCGCCCGGACGGGGGAGGGTCCCTACGAGCAGTACTTC.

This clonotype occurred many times. J is TRBJ1-2 and V is TRBV14, with D maybe TRBD1 (6 bases). CDR1 is SGHDN and CDR2 is FVKESK in the germline V gene. With 0 bases removed from V and 8 bases from J, the gap between germline ends came to 16 bases. The CDR3 runs 15 residues. CDR3 nucleotide sequence: TGTGCCAGCAGCCAAGATCTGAGGCAGGGGATGGGCTACACCTTC. Protein product: CASSQDLRQGMGYTF.

This chain links TRBV6-6 with TRBJ2-1; D gene ambiguous. Germline V gives CDR1 MNHNY, CDR2 SVGAGI (reference sequence). Trimming removed 5 bases from V and 9 bases from J, with 11 bases in between. The CDR3 spans 12 residues. As DNA, the CDR3 is TGTGCCAGCAGTAATCTGATCGTTGAGCAGTTCTTC. It yields the protein CASSNLIVEQFF.

Concerning this clonotype: With a far larger clone one base away, a read error is the likely cause. The chain couples TRBV6-6 to TRBJ2-3; D may match TRBD1 or TRBD2 (5 bases each). The V gene's germline CDR1 is MNHNY and CDR2 SVGAGI (reference sequence). The CDR3 extends over 13 amino acids. As DNA, the CDR3 is TGTGTCAGTGCCGAGGGGCCGGTAGGTACGCAGTATTTT. It yields the protein CVSAEGPVGTQYF.

Many counts were recorded for this clonotype. The rearrangement links TRBV4-3 to TRBJ2-1; possible D gene TRBD2, 6 bases. Trimming removed 4 bases at V and 7 bases at J, with 17 bases between. CDR3 length: 15 amino acids. Germline values: CDR1 LGHNA, CDR2 YSLEER. CDR3 sequence reads: CASSRRVAAGNEQFF. The CDR3 DNA sequence: TGCGCCAGCAGCCGACGGGTAGCGGCCGGTAATGAGCAGTTCTTC.

This clonotype was seen at least ten times. This chain connects TRBV28 to TRBJ2-7; D call uncertain. V was shortened by 6 bases and J by 2 bases, with 11 bases between the two germline ends. The CDR3 has 13 amino acids. The germline V gene encodes CDR1 MDHEN and CDR2 SYDVKM. In nucleotides, the CDR3 is TGTGCCAGCAGACCGGACGGTACCTACGAGCAGTACTTC. Translating it yields CASRPDGTYEQYF.

In its sample, this clonotype was seen many times. The chain joins TRBV20-1 to TRBJ2-1; D unresolved. This CDR3 spans 17 amino acids. Germline CDR1 reads DFQATT; CDR2 reads SNEGSKA (reference sequence). V lost 0 bases and J 8 bases, leaving 23 bases between the germline ends. CDR3 nucleotides: TGCAGTGCTAGAGATGCCTCGACTCACCCACCTTACTATGAGCAGTTCTTC. Protein: CSARDASTHPPYYEQFF.

This clonotype appeared many times. The chain combines TRBV27 with TRBJ2-2; 9 bases agree with TRBD1. The germline gives CDR1 MNHEY, CDR2 SMNVEV (reference sequence). This CDR3 has 16 residues. J gave up 0 bases and V 7 bases, and 6 bases lay outside the gene matches. This chain's CDR3 is CASTSQGAANTGELFF. The CDR3 nucleotides read TGTGCCAGCACCTCACAGGGGGCCGCGAACACCGGGGAGCTGTTTTTT.

This clonotype was recorded at least ten times. The V and J genes are TRBV4-1 and TRBJ2-3; a possible D gene is TRBD2 (6 bases). Deletions cut 8 bases from V and 0 bases from J, with 18 bases between. CDR1 and CDR2 from the germline V gene are MGHRA and YSYEKL. This CDR3 has 16 amino acids. CDR3 sequence: CASSPRELPSTDTQYF. Here the CDR3 DNA reads TGCGCCAGCTCCCCGCGGGAACTGCCTAGCACAGATACGCAGTATTTT.

This clonotype was detected many times. This sequence joins TRBV7-6 and TRBJ1-1, with 8 bases aligning to TRBD1. V lost 5 bases and J lost 7; bases outside the gene matches: 3. Germline V gene sequence: CDR1 SGHVS, CDR2 FNYEAQ. The CDR3 covers 12 residues. CDR3 nucleotide sequence: TGTGCCAGCAGCCACGACAGGGGTGAAGCTTTCTTT. It specifies CASSHDRGEAFF.

The chain recombines TRBV5-1 with TRBJ2-7; D is unresolved. Germline loops: CDR1 SGHRS, CDR2 YFSETQ. This CDR3 has 14 amino acids. Trimming removed 5 bases at V and 2 bases at J, with 14 bases between. The DNA for the CDR3 is TGCGCCAGCAGGAGCCAGGTTGGGGCCTACGAGCAGTACTTC. Amino acid sequence: CASRSQVGAYEQYF.

This clonotype has ten or more counts. The chain has TRBV20-1 and TRBJ2-3; D unresolved. The germline V gene has CDR1 DFQATT and CDR2 SNEGSKA (reference sequence). V was pared by 5 bases and J by 1 base, with 7 bases between. The CDR3 is 12 amino acids. The CDR3 protein is CSAHRGTDTQYF. The CDR3 region has the DNA TGCAGTGCTCATAGGGGCACAGATACGCAGTATTTT.

This chain uses TRBV7-8 with TRBJ2-3, with a tentative D call TRBD2 (6 bases). Trimming pared 5 bases from V and 7 bases from J, leaving 22 bases between. CDR1 is SGHVS and CDR2 is FQNEAQ in the germline V gene. This CDR3 is 16 amino acids long. The CDR3 bases are TGTGCCAGCAGCACCCCGGGACCCGCAGGCGGGAATACGCAGTATTTT. This encodes CASSTPGPAGGNTQYF.

This clonotype was observed many times. This chain uses TRBV30 with TRBJ2-1, with D perhaps TRBD1 (6 bases). This CDR3 spans 12 amino acids. Germline-derived CDR1 and CDR2 are GTSNPN and SVGIG (reference sequence). V lost 4 bases, J lost 7 bases, and 11 bases lay in between. CDR3 sequence: CAWTLTGNEQFF. The CDR3 nucleotides read TGTGCCTGGACCCTCACAGGGAATGAGCAGTTCTTC.

About this clonotype itself: A junction boundary mismatches the germline segment, possibly from a read error. The chain links TRBV2 to TRBJ2-5, with 7 bases that match TRBD2. CDR1 and CDR2 (germline): SNHLY, FYNNEI. The CDR3 loop spans 13 amino acids. DNA of the CDR3: TGTGCCAGCAGTGAGAGTCGAGCGGGGACTGTGCGCTTC. Residues: CASSESRAGTVRF.